The clone carrying this T cell receptor (beta chain) turned up a few times. What it recognizes is unknown. The sample belongs to a study of T cells after yellow fever vaccination. Overall study: The SMART-Seq v4 Ultra Low Input method served to prepare the low-cell-number fractions. Study results and caveats: The study re-detected most primary-vaccination clones after the booster (about 96% CD4, just over 85% CD8). Peaking on day 5 versus 15, the secondary response was faster but weaker.

This CDR3 is built from 14 residues. Between the trimmed V and J ends, which lost 4 bases and 11 bases, there was a span of 15 bases. Germline V gene sequence: CDR1 MNHNS, CDR2 SASEGT. Template switching by 5'RACE produced TCR cDNA, adding a universal primer site and UMIs. One entry per CDR3 protein results from TCRdb running MiXCR on the 5' RACE reads. The sample gives hundreds of thousands of distinct CDR3 sequences, around 20% of which show up once; roughly a sixth is in the top ten. This TCR was sampled from a young man who received the YFV17D yellow fever vaccine. The sequences come from PBMCs, collected before the yellow fever booster vaccination. The chain recombines TRBV6-1 with TRBJ1-6, with D possibly TRBD1 on 6 matching bases. CDR3 sequence: CASSGLSQGAPLHF. For the CDR3, the DNA is TGTGCCAGCAGTGGGCTATCACAGGGTGCACCCCTCCACTTT.